Sequencing of this TCR beta chain was carried out in a study of T cell responses to AZD1222 COVID-19 vaccine. Sequenced by immunoSEQ multiplex PCR; TCRdb stores in-frame clones only, minus some. The table shows 95,000 to 110,000 clones, with roughly 90% occurring only once. Study observations and caveats: Once two AZD1222 doses were given, Spike-specific TCR breadth and depth went up. Reportedly, close to half of spike-specific TCRs are directed against unmutated variant regions.

On this clone itself: What it recognizes is unknown.

Germline CDR1 reads MDHEN; CDR2 reads SYDVKM. This CDR3 contains 13 residues. Trimming took off 6 bases at V and 2 bases at J, with 9 bases between the two ends. The material was peripheral blood, obtained on day 0 of AZD1222 vaccination. V and J are TRBV28 and TRBJ2-3, with D possibly matching TRBD1 (5 bases). The clonotype comes from an adult in good health. The CDR3 spells CASRKTATDTQYF. The CDR3 DNA reads as TGTGCCAGCAGAAAGACAGCCACAGATACGCAGTATTTT.